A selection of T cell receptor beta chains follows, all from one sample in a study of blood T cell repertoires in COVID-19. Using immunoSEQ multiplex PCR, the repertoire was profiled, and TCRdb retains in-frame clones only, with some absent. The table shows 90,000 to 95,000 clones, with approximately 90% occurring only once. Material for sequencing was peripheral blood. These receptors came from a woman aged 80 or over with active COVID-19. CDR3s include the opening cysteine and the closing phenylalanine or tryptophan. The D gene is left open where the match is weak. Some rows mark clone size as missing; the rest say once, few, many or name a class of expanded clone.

TGTGCCAGCAGCCCCAACACGGGGTTAGCGGGAGGGCCGAGAGAGACCCAGTACTTC	CASSPNTGLAGGPRETQYF	NA	TRBV9	TRBD2	TRBJ2-5
TGTGCCGCCGACTCGGGGACTAGCGTGCCAGCTGAGCAGTTCTTC	CAADSGTSVPAEQFF	once	TRBV10-3	TRBD2	TRBJ2-1
TGTGCAAGTCGCTTAGCCAACAGGGGCGACTCTGGAAACACCATATATTTT	CASRLANRGDSGNTIYF	NA	TRBV12-2	NA	TRBJ1-3
TGTGCCAGTCTTCGTGGGACAAGCTACAATGAGCAGTTCTTC	CASLRGTSYNEQFF	once	TRBV28	NA	TRBJ2-1
TGTGCCAGCAGTTTAAGCAGGGTTAGTGGAAAACTGTTTTTT	CASSLSRVSGKLFF	NA	TRBV28	NA	TRBJ1-4
TGTGCCAGCACACCCGGGCAGTCAACGGGGAATGAGCAGTTCTTC	CASTPGQSTGNEQFF	NA	TRBV7-2	NA	TRBJ2-1
TGTGCCAGCAGTTACCGGTATAATAGCAATCAGCCCCAGCATTTT	CASSYRYNSNQPQHF	once	TRBV6-5	NA	TRBJ1-5
TGTGCCAGCAGCGACAGGGCAACTAATGAAAAACTGTTTTTT	CASSDRATNEKLFF	NA	TRBV3-1/TRBV3-2	TRBD1	TRBJ1-4
TGTGCCAGCTCGGGACTAGCGCAGGGATACGAGCAGTACTTC	CASSGLAQGYEQYF	NA	TRBV6-5	TRBD2	TRBJ2-7
TGCGCCAGCAGCCCAGACAGCCCTCGGGACGAGCAGTACTTC	CASSPDSPRDEQYF	NA	TRBV5-1	NA	TRBJ2-7
TGTGCCAGCAGTGAACCGGGGAGCTTAAACGAGCAGTACTTC	CASSEPGSLNEQYF	NA	TRBV25-1	NA	TRBJ2-7
TGTGCCAGCAGCCTCAGGTGGGGGGGACCTCTTGACGAGCAGTACTTC	CASSLRWGGPLDEQYF	NA	TRBV7-9	TRBD2	TRBJ2-7
TGTGCCAGTACCCTGCTGCAAAAGGGGCCCCTCCACTTT	CASTLLQKGPLHF	few	TRBV19	NA	TRBJ1-6
TGTGCCAGCAGCTTAACGTACCGGAGCACAGATACGCAGTATTTT	CASSLTYRSTDTQYF	NA	TRBV7-3	NA	TRBJ2-3
TGTGCCAGCAGCTCCCCACAGGGACCAGATACGCAGTATTTT	CASSSPQGPDTQYF	NA	TRBV7-2	NA	TRBJ2-3
TGTGCCAGCAGCAACCCTAGCGGACCCTCCTACGAGCAGTACTTC	CASSNPSGPSYEQYF	few	TRBV28	TRBD2	TRBJ2-7
TGTGCCAGCAGCCGGGACAGTAGGAATTCACCCCTCCACTTT	CASSRDSRNSPLHF	few	TRBV7-9	TRBD1	TRBJ1-6
TGTGCCAGCAGCCTACAAGGCGGGAATCGACACAATGAGCAGTTCTTC	CASSLQGGNRHNEQFF	NA	TRBV3-1/TRBV3-2	NA	TRBJ2-1
TGTGCCAGCAGTATTACGGGACATAATGAAAAACTGTTTTTT	CASSITGHNEKLFF	NA	TRBV25-1	NA	TRBJ1-4
TGTGCCAGCAGCTCAGTTTGGCGGGATACTGAAGCTTTCTTT	CASSSVWRDTEAFF	NA	TRBV7-9	NA	TRBJ1-1